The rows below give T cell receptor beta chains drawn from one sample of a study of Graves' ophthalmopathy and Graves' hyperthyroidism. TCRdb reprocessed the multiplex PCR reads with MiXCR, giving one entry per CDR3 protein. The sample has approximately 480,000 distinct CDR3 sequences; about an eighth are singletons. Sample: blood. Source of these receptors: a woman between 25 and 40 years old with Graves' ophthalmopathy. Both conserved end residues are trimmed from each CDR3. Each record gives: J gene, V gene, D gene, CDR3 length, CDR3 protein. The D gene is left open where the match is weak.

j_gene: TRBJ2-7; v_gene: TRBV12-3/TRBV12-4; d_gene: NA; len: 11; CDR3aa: ASRKGQTTEQY
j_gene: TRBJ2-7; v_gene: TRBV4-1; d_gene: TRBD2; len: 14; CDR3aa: ASSQERVAGAYEQY
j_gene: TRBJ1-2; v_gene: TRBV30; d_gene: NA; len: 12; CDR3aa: AWRRGGTGYGYT
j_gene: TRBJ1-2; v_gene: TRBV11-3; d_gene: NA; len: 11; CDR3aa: ASSPARQSGYT
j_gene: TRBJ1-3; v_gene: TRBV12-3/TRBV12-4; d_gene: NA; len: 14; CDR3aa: ASSPTGTSSGNTIY
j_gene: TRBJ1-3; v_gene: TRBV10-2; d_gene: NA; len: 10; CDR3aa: ASSVRGKTIY
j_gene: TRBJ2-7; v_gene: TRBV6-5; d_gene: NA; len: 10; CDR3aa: ASRLGTYEQY
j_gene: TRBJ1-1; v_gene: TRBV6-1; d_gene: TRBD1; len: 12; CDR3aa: ASSLTGGKTEAF
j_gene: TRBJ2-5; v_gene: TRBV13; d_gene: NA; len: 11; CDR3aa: ASSSRLEETQY
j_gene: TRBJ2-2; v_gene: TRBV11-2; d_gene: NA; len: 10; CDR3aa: ASSKFPGELF
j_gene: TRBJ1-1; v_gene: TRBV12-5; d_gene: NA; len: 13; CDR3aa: ASGQDGWGATEAF
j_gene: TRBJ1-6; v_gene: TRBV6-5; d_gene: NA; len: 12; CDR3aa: ASSYEGANSPLH
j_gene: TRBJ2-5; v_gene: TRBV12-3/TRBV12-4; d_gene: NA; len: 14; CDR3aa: ASSFSPPGGQETQY
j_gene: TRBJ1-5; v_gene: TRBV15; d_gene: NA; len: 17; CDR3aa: ATSRDGFGLVDSNQPQH
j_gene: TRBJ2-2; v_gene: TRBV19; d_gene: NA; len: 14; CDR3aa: ASSVGLPTNTGELF
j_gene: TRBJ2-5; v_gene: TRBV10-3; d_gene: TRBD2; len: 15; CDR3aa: AISGTSGGQYQETQY
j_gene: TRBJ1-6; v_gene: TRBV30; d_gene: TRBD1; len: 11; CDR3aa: AWSGGDSSPLH
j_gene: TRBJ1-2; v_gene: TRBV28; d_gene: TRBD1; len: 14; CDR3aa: ASSVIQGAPYYGYT
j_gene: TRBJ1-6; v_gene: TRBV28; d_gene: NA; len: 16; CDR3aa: ASSSAGTYSSYNSPLH
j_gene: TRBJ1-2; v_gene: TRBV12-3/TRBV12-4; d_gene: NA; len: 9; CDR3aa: ASQYRRRYT
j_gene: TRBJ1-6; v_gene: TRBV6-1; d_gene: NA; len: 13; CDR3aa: ASSRISGPDSPLH
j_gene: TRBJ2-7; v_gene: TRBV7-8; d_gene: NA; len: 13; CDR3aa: ASSLSGMASYEQY
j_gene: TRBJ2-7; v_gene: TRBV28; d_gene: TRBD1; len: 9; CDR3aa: ASSSTGGLY